The 24 T cell receptor beta chains below were found in one sample sequenced in a study of blood T cell repertoires in COVID-19. The table came from immunoSEQ multiplex PCR; TCRdb's copy has only in-frame clones and leaves some out. The sample shows some 100,000 clones, under 80% of them seen only once. What was sequenced was peripheral blood. The receptors shown here come from a man aged 50-59 years with acute or convalescent COVID-19.

This chain connects TRBV27 to TRBJ2-7; 7 bases are shared with TRBD2. V was clipped by 5 bases and J by 4 bases; unmatched bases: 8. This CDR3 has 14 residues. CDR1 and CDR2 (germline): MNHEY, SMNVEV (reference sequence). The CDR3 sequence: CASSQTRESYEQYF. The CDR3 DNA sequence: TGTGCCAGCAGTCAAACGCGGGAGAGTTACGAGCAGTACTTC.

The chain joins TRBV6-6 to TRBJ2-6; maybe TRBD1 (6 bases). The CDR3 has 17 amino acids. Trimming took 5 bases from V and 2 from J, leaving 16 bases between them. Looked up from germline, CDR1 is MNHNY and CDR2 is SVGAGI (reference sequence). This chain's CDR3 is CASSQSRGNPGANVLTF. The DNA of the CDR3 is TGTGCCAGCAGTCAAAGCAGGGGTAACCCTGGGGCCAACGTCCTGACTTTC.

This rearrangement joins TRBV27 to TRBJ1-5; a weak D match, TRBD1 (5 bases). The CDR3 contains 14 residues. Trimming took 2 bases from V and 3 from J, leaving 8 bases between them. CDR1 is MNHEY, CDR2 SMNVEV, per germline (reference sequence). In DNA, the CDR3 is TGTGCCAGCAGTTTACGGGGGGACAATCAGCCCCAGCATTTT. This translates into CASSLRGDNQPQHF.

V and J are TRBV9 and TRBJ1-1; no firm D call. Germline CDR1 is SGDLS and CDR2 is YYNGEE. The CDR3 consists of 16 residues. V dropped 1 base and J dropped 7 bases, with 20 bases sitting between them. The CDR3, as DNA: TGTGCCAGCAGCGTATCCCTTAACTTCGAAAGAGGTGAAGCTTTCTTT. Translation: CASSVSLNFERGEAFF.

The V and J genes are TRBV3-1 (or the pseudogene TRBV3-2) and TRBJ1-3, with 7 bases identical to TRBD1. Trimming took 5 bases from V and 0 from J; bases not matched to a gene: 4. The CDR3 covers 15 residues. In germline, CDR1 is LGHDT, CDR2 YNNKEL (reference sequence). The CDR3, as DNA: TGTGCCAGCAGCAGGGGGCTCAACTCTGGAAACACCATATATTTT. Its protein is CASSRGLNSGNTIYF.

This chain joins TRBV4-2 and TRBJ1-4; no firm D call. Germline V CDR1 and CDR2: LGHNA, YNFKEQ. This CDR3 is built from 15 residues. Trimming removed 0 bases from V and 8 bases from J, with 13 bases in between. The CDR3 here is CASSQDLQVWEKLFF. The CDR3 nucleotides are TGTGCCAGCAGCCAAGATCTGCAGGTATGGGAAAAACTGTTTTTT.

This clone was observed once. The V call is TRBV20-1, the J call TRBJ2-4; 11 bases are shared with TRBD2. From germline, CDR1 is DFQATT and CDR2 SNEGSKA (reference sequence). Germline trimming cut 3 bases from V and 1 base from J; bases unmatched to any gene: 11. The CDR3 loop spans 18 amino acids. CDR3: CSASLLAGVTGAKNIQYF. The CDR3 coding sequence is TGCAGTGCTAGTCTACTAGCGGGGGTTACTGGGGCCAAAAACATTCAGTACTTC.

In its sample, this clone was seen a few times. The chain links TRBV5-1 to TRBJ1-3; TRBD1 matches 8 bases. J was trimmed by 4 bases and V by 3 bases; bases with no gene match: 9. The V gene's germline CDR1 is SGHRS and CDR2 YFSETQ. The CDR3 length is 16 residues. CDR3 nucleotides: TGCGCCAGCAGCTCGACAGGGGTTGTCTTGGGAAACACCATATATTTT. Residues: CASSSTGVVLGNTIYF.

This chain links TRBV5-1 with TRBJ1-4, with TRBD1 identical over 8 bases. The germline CDR1 and CDR2 sequences are SGHRS and YFSETQ. The CDR3 has 15 amino acids. V shed 5 bases, J shed 4 bases, and the junction held 7 bases outside the gene matches. CDR3 nucleotides: TGCGCCAGCAGACCAGGGGGCGGCGTTAATGAAAAACTGTTTTTT. Translating it yields CASRPGGGVNEKLFF.

V and J are TRBV28 and TRBJ2-2, with TRBD2 as a possible D gene (6 bases). Looked up from germline, CDR1 is MDHEN and CDR2 is SYDVKM. The CDR3 totals 16 residues. V was shortened by 2 bases and J by 0 bases, with 10 bases between the two germline ends. Written as DNA, the CDR3 is TGTGCCAGCAGTTTAGTAGCGGTGGCGAACACCGGGGAGCTGTTTTTT. Encoded protein: CASSLVAVANTGELFF.

The rearrangement uses TRBV11-2 and TRBJ2-5, with D possibly being TRBD1 (5 bases). V lost 0 bases to trimming and J lost 4 bases, with 9 bases between them. The length of the CDR3 is 14 residues. Per germline, CDR1 SGHAT and CDR2 FQNNGV. CDR3 DNA: TGTGCCAGCAGCTTAGAGGAAGGGGTAGAGACCCAGTACTTC. Protein product: CASSLEEGVETQYF.

The chain carries TRBV2 and TRBJ2-1; TRBD2 agrees at 9 bases. Per germline, CDR1 SNHLY and CDR2 FYNNEI. The V segment lost 1 base and the J segment 0 bases; nucleotides outside the gene matches: 4. The CDR3 totals 17 residues. CDR3 residues: CASSEEGSGSSYNEQFF. CDR3 in DNA: TGTGCCAGCAGTGAAGAGGGTAGCGGGAGCTCCTACAATGAGCAGTTCTTC.

This chain links TRBV28 with TRBJ2-7, with D possibly matching TRBD2 (6 bases). This CDR3 has 13 amino acids. Trimming shortened V by 3 bases and J by 2 bases, and 8 bases separated the two germline ends. The V gene's germline CDR1 is MDHEN and CDR2 SYDVKM. CDR3 nucleotide sequence: TGTGCCAGCAGTTTTCCGGGAGCCTACGAGCAGTACTTC. Its translation is CASSFPGAYEQYF.

The genes are TRBV7-9 and TRBJ1-1, with a possible D match to TRBD1 (6 bases). V dropped 1 base and J dropped 5 bases, with 26 bases sitting between them. There are 19 residues in the CDR3. Germline V gene lookup returns CDR1 SEHNR and CDR2 FQNEAQ (reference sequence). This chain's CDR3 is CASSLEGDGMFLFKTEAFF. The CDR3 DNA is TGTGCCAGCAGCTTAGAGGGGGACGGTATGTTCCTCTTCAAGACTGAAGCTTTCTTT. Full variable domain (outside the CDR3, taken from reference TRBV7-9 and TRBJ1-1): DTGVSQNPRHKITKRGQNVTFRCDPISEHNRLYWYRQTLGQGPEFLTYFQNEAQLEKSRLLSDRFSAERPKGSFSTLEIQRTEQGDSAMYLCASSLEGDGMFLFKTEAFFGQGTRLTVV.

The CDR3 loop is CASSQRGSGYEQYF. CDR3 sequence (DNA): TGTGCCAGCAGCCAAAGGGGTTCAGGCTACGAGCAGTACTTC. V usage is TRBV4-2 and J usage is TRBJ2-7; D perhaps matches TRBD1 (5 bases). The length of the CDR3 is 14 residues. The V end lost 2 bases, the J end lost 3 bases, and 11 bases lay between the germline ends. The V gene's germline CDR1 is LGHNA and CDR2 YNFKEQ.

In DNA, the CDR3 is TGTGCCAGCAGCTTAGGAGGGCAGCCCCAGCATTTT. Translating it yields CASSLGGQPQHF. The rearrangement links TRBV7-9 to TRBJ1-5; unclear D gene. Germline V gene data show CDR1 as SEHNR and CDR2 as FQNEAQ (reference sequence). Trimming cost V 1 base and J 7 bases, with 5 bases left between them. The CDR3 is 12 amino acids.

This chain joins TRBV29-1 and TRBJ2-7, with 10 nucleotides matching TRBD2. There are 15 residues in the CDR3. CDR1 is SQVTM, CDR2 ANQGSEA, per germline. Unmatched junction bases numbered 10, after V lost 2 bases and J lost 6 bases. This chain's CDR3 is CSVESGLAGAAEQYF. CDR3 DNA sequence: TGCAGCGTTGAATCTGGGCTAGCGGGAGCGGCCGAGCAGTACTTC.

V and J are TRBV29-1 and TRBJ2-6; D is perhaps TRBD2 (7 bases). With 5 bases removed from V and 4 bases from J, the gap between germline ends came to 15 bases. CDR3 size: 15 residues. Germline CDR1 reads SQVTM; CDR2 reads ANQGSEA. As DNA, the CDR3 is TGCAGCGTTAGGGGGGGCCCCGAGGGGGCCAACGTCCTGACTTTC. It specifies CSVRGGPEGANVLTF.

This rearrangement joins TRBV19 to TRBJ1-2; weak D call: TRBD1 (5 bases). V was trimmed by 6 bases and J by 4 bases, leaving 15 bases between them. The germline V gene has CDR1 LNHDA and CDR2 SQIVND (reference sequence). The CDR3 has 14 amino acids. CDR3 sequence: CASSPAGWGYGYTF. CDR3 sequence (DNA): TGTGCCAGTAGCCCTGCAGGGTGGGGCTATGGCTACACCTTC.

This clone was observed a handful of times. This sequence joins TRBV29-1 and TRBJ2-7; 9 bases map to TRBD1. The germline gives CDR1 SQVTM, CDR2 ANQGSEA. The CDR3 loop spans 11 amino acids. V lost 6 bases, J lost 3 bases, and 0 bases stayed unmatched. The CDR3 here is CSVDRGYEQYF. The CDR3, as DNA: TGCAGCGTGGACAGGGGCTACGAGCAGTACTTC.

The chain carries TRBV2 and TRBJ1-3, with 10 positions matching TRBD1. V was clipped by 8 bases and J by 1 base; unmatched bases: 5. CDR1 and CDR2 (germline): SNHLY, FYNNEI. The CDR3 spans 15 residues. CDR3 protein: CASLGQGVSGNTIYF. CDR3 nucleotide sequence: TGTGCCAGCCTCGGACAGGGGGTTTCTGGAAACACCATATATTTT. Filled out from reference TRBV2 and TRBJ1-3, the complete variable domain reads EPEVTQTPSHQVTQMGQEVILRCVPISNHLYFYWYRQILGQKVEFLVSFYNNEISEKSEIFDDQFSVERPDGSNFTLKIRSTKLEDSAMYFCASLGQGVSGNTIYFGEGSWLTVV.

The sample holds many counts of this clone. The chain combines TRBV9 with TRBJ1-3; TRBD1 matches 9 bases. J gave up 4 bases and V 4 bases, and 6 bases lay outside the gene matches. The length of the CDR3 is 15 residues. The V gene's germline CDR1 is SGDLS and CDR2 YYNGEE. The CDR3 coding sequence is TGTGCCAGCAGCTTAGCCGGGACAGGGGGAAACACCATATATTTT. This translates into CASSLAGTGGNTIYF.

The chain links TRBV19 to TRBJ2-5; 8 nucleotides align to TRBD2. This CDR3 is 18 amino acids long. In germline, CDR1 is LNHDA, CDR2 SQIVND (reference sequence). Trimming removed 5 bases from V and 2 bases from J; junction bases left unmatched: 16. CDR3 in DNA: TGTGCCAGTAGTCCGGGGGGGGCTAGCGGGTATAAACAAGAGACCCAGTACTTC. It specifies CASSPGGASGYKQETQYF.

This clone was observed a few times. The chain uses TRBV19 and TRBJ2-1; TRBD2 matches at 14 bases. The CDR3 has 16 residues. Per germline, CDR1 LNHDA and CDR2 SQIVND (reference sequence). J lost 9 bases, V lost 10 bases, and 14 bases had no gene match. CDR3: CATNPGTSGGWGEQFF. As DNA, the CDR3 is TGTGCCACCAATCCTGGGACTAGCGGGGGATGGGGTGAGCAGTTCTTC.